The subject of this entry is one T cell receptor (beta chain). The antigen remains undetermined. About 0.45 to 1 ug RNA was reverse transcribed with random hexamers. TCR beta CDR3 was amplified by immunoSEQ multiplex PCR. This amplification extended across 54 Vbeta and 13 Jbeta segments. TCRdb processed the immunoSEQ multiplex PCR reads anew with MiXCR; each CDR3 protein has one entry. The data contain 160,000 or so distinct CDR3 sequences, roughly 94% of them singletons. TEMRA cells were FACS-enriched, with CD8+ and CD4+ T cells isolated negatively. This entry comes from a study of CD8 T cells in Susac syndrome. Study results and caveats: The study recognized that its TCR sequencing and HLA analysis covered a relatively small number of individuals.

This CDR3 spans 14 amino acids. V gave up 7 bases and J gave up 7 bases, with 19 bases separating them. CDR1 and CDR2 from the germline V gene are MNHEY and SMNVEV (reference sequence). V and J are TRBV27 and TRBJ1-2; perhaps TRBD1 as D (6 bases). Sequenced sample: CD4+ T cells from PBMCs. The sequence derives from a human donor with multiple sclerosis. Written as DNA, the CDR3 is TGTGCCAGCACTTCCTATCGGGACACGGCTGGCTACACCTTC. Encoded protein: CASTSYRDTAGYTF.